This T cell receptor beta chain comes out of a study of PD-L1 blockade in urothelial cancer. Study information: Atezolizumab therapy began for patients in about 2014, dosed at 1,200 mg intravenously every 3 weeks. T cell content in blood samples showed a median of about 140,000.

Here immunoSEQ multiplex PCR was the method, and the copy in TCRdb shows in-frame clones only, minus some. The table has 90,000 to 100,000 clones, around 90% seen once. Turning to this clone: Its target is not known.

Time point here: pretreatment peripheral blood. The number of samples from each patient was between 1 and 8, taken pretreatment and on-treatment. Study-wide results and caveats: Survival was better when pretreatment blood TCR clonality fell below the median.

With 5 bases removed from V and 7 bases from J, the gap between germline ends came to 17 bases. Per germline, CDR1 WSHSY and CDR2 SAAADI. The length of the CDR3 is 15 residues. The sequencing used PBMCs, collected around atezolizumab (anti-PD-L1) treatment. This receptor was obtained from a man between 60 and 75 years old with urothelial cancer. V and J are TRBV10-2 and TRBJ1-4, with a possible D match to TRBD1 (6 bases). This CDR3 reads CASSNRALAGEKLFF. The CDR3 DNA reads as TGCGCCAGCAGTAACAGGGCCCTGGCGGGTGAAAAACTGTTTTTT.